A single sample is the source of the 2 T cell receptor beta chains below, sequenced in a study of T-cell reconstitution after alpha-beta-depleted transplantation in children. The TCRbeta library was prepared with unique molecular identifiers. TCRdb re-called the PCR reads through MiXCR, storing one row per CDR3 protein. This table has 200,000 to 300,000 distinct CDR3 sequences, 20% to 30% appearing once. The input for sequencing was PBMCs, taken before TCRalphabeta/CD19-depleted stem cell transplant. The receptors derive from a girl aged 2 to 10 with Fanconi anemia, due to receive a stem cell transplant.

The rearrangement uses TRBV24-1 and TRBJ2-3; D gene unclear. CDR1 and CDR2 from the germline V gene are KGHDR and SFDVKD. CDR3 length equals 12 residues. With 2 bases removed from V and 9 bases from J, the gap between germline ends came to 8 bases. CDR3 sequence (DNA): TGTGCCACCAGTGATTCCCAAGTGACGCAGTATTTT. It encodes CATSDSQVTQYF.

In its sample, this clonotype was seen many times. CDR3 in DNA: TGCAGCGTTGGGTACAGGGCTGGATTCTACGAGCAGTACTTC. Translated: CSVGYRAGFYEQYF. This chain links TRBV29-1 with TRBJ2-7, with a possible D match to TRBD1 (6 bases). Trimming took off 4 bases at V and 3 bases at J, with 16 bases between the two ends. The CDR3 spans 14 residues. Germline V gene data show CDR1 as SQVTM and CDR2 as ANQGSEA.